The 10 T cell receptor beta chains in this list originate from one sample, sequenced in a study of PD-1 blockade in classical Hodgkin lymphoma. Repertoires were generated with immunoSEQ multiplex PCR, while TCRdb's copy carries only in-frame clones and drops some. Altogether approximately 150,000 clones are present, around 84% being singletons, with the ten largest covering about 9%. All trial patients relapsed after autologous stem cell transplantation. The sequencing used peripheral blood mononuclear cells (PBMCs), collected before the second cycle of nivolumab. These receptor sequences come from a human donor with classical Hodgkin lymphoma.

The chain joins TRBV4-1 to TRBJ2-1; 7 nucleotides agree with TRBD2. This CDR3 contains 14 residues. Unmatched junction bases numbered 7, after V lost 4 bases and J lost 7 bases. Germline V gives CDR1 MGHRA, CDR2 YSYEKL. The CDR3 nucleotides read TGCGCCAGCAGCCGTCAGCTAGCGGCGAATGAGCAGTTCTTC. It encodes CASSRQLAANEQFF.

V is TRBV30 and J is TRBJ2-1; TRBD1 agrees at 7 bases. The ends lost 2 bases at V and 2 bases at J; junction bases unmatched: 6. This CDR3 is 15 amino acids long. CDR1 is GTSNPN, CDR2 SVGIG, per germline (reference sequence). Written as DNA, the CDR3 is TGTGCCTGGAGTAACTGGGACAGTACCTACAATGAGCAGTTCTTC. Its translation: CAWSNWDSTYNEQFF. Full variable domain (remainder filled in from reference TRBV30 and TRBJ2-1): SQTIHQWPATLVQPVGSPLSLECTVEGTSNPNLYWYRQAAGRGLQLLFYSVGIGQISSEVPQNLSASRPQDRQFILSSKKLLLSDSGFYLCAWSNWDSTYNEQFFGPGTRLTVL.

This rearrangement joins TRBV23-1 to TRBJ1-4, with a tentative D call TRBD1 (6 bases). TRBV23-1 is an ORF, with its function uncertain. V was trimmed by 3 bases and J by 5 bases, leaving 22 bases between them. CDR3 length: 18 residues. The CDR3 sequence: CASSHHGGAGTVNEKLFF. The DNA for the CDR3 is TGCGCCAGCAGTCACCACGGGGGGGCCGGGACGGTGAATGAAAAACTGTTTTTT.

This clone came up once. The rearrangement links TRBV7-8 to TRBJ1-1; the D is unclear. The germline V and J ends were trimmed by 5 bases and 0 bases, with 10 bases remaining between them. Germline CDR1 reads SGHVS; CDR2 reads FQNEAQ. The CDR3 has 14 amino acids. This chain's CDR3 is CASSLTILNTEAFF. The CDR3 nucleotides read TGTGCCAGCAGCCTTACGATTTTGAACACTGAAGCTTTCTTT.

In its sample, this clone ranks as medium-sized. The gene calls are TRBV7-2 and TRBJ1-2; D is ambiguous. From germline, CDR1 is SGHTA and CDR2 FQGNSA. The CDR3 covers 14 residues. V gave up 0 bases and J gave up 5 bases, with 10 bases separating them. The CDR3 sequence is CASSLALGEYGYTF. CDR3 sequence (DNA): TGTGCCAGCAGCTTAGCCCTGGGAGAGTATGGCTACACCTTC.

V gene TRBV2 combines with J gene TRBJ2-3; D is unclear. Between the trimmed V and J ends, which lost 6 bases and 7 bases, there was a span of 20 bases. The germline V gene has CDR1 SNHLY and CDR2 FYNNEI. This CDR3 has 15 residues. CDR3 sequence reads: CASRPGPRALYTQYF. CDR3 in DNA: TGTGCCAGCAGGCCCGGGCCGCGAGCGCTCTATACGCAGTATTTT.

The J gene is TRBJ2-5, the V gene TRBV9; D unclear. Germline V gives CDR1 SGDLS, CDR2 YYNGEE. V lost 0 bases to trimming and J lost 0 bases, with 12 bases between them. The CDR3 runs to 16 residues. CDR3 in DNA: TGTGCCAGCAGCGTAGGTCTGGATCGCTACCAAGAGACCCAGTACTTC. Amino acids: CASSVGLDRYQETQYF. Full variable domain (missing parts from reference TRBV9 and TRBJ2-5): DSGVTQTPKHLITATGQRVTLRCSPRSGDLSVYWYQQSLDQGLQFLIQYYNGEERAKGNILERFSAQQFPDLHSELNLSSLELGDSALYFCASSVGLDRYQETQYFGPGTRLLVL.

The chain uses TRBV6-5 and TRBJ2-1; TRBD1 matches 8 bases. After removal of 1 base from V and 3 bases from J, the junction contained 5 bases not matched to a gene. This CDR3 is 16 amino acids long. Germline loops: CDR1 MNHEY, CDR2 SVGAGI. The CDR3 here is CASSYWGTGFYNEQFF. DNA for the CDR3: TGTGCCAGCAGTTACTGGGGGACAGGATTCTACAATGAGCAGTTCTTC.

The chain combines TRBV2 with TRBJ2-7; possibly TRBD1 for D (6 bases). The CDR3 is made up of 15 amino acids. Germline CDR1 SNHLY, CDR2 FYNNEI. The ends were cut back, 3 bases at V and 2 bases at J, with 14 bases in the middle. The CDR3 region is CASSDLGADTYEQYF. As DNA, the CDR3 is TGTGCCAGCAGTGACTTGGGGGCCGATACCTACGAGCAGTACTTC.

The genes are TRBV7-6 and TRBJ2-1; TRBD2 agrees at 7 bases. Germline assignment: CDR1 SGHVS and CDR2 FNYEAQ. The CDR3 is 16 amino acids. V shed 1 base and J 7 bases; nucleotides not matched to a gene: 10. The CDR3, as DNA: TGTGCCAGCAGCTTAGACTGGCAGGGAGGGGAAAATGAGCAGTTCTTC. Translation: CASSLDWQGGENEQFF.